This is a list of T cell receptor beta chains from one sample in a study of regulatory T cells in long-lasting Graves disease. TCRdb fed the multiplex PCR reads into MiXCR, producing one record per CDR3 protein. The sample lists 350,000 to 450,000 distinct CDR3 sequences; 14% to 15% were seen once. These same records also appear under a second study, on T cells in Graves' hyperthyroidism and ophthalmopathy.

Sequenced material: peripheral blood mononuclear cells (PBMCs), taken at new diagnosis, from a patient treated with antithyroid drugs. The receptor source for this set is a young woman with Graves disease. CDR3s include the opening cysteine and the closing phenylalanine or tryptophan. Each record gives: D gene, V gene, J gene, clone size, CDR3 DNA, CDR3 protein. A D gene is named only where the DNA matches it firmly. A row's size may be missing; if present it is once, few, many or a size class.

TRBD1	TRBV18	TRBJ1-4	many	TGTGCCAGCTCACCGGATGACAGGGGAGCTAATGAAAAACTGTTTTTT	CASSPDDRGANEKLFF
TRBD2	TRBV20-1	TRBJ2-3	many	TGCAGTGCTCCAAGGCGGCTAGCGGGATTCACAGATACGCAGTATTTT	CSAPRRLAGFTDTQYF
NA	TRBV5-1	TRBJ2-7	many	TGCGCCAGCAGCTTGGTTCCAGGGGGGCACGAGCAGTACTTC	CASSLVPGGHEQYF
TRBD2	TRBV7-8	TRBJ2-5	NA	TGTGCCAGCAGCCGGACCCGTCTAGCGGCGACTTCGAGGGAGACCCAGTACTTC	CASSRTRLAATSRETQYF
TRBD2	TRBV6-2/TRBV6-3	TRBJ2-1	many	TGTGCCAGCAGAAAAAGAAGCGGGAGGGAGGGCGAGCAGTTCTTC	CASRKRSGREGEQFF
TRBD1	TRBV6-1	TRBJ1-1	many	TGTGCCAGCAGTCTCGACAGGGGAAAGATGGAAGCTTTCTTT	CASSLDRGKMEAFF
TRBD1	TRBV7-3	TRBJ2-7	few	TGTGCCAGCAGCTCTCCGGGACAGGCCACCTACGAGCAGTACTTC	CASSSPGQATYEQYF
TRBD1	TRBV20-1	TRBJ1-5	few	TGCAGTGCTAGCGGGATAGGACAGGGTGGGGGCGGGAGCAATCAGCCCCAGCATTTT	CSASGIGQGGGGSNQPQHF
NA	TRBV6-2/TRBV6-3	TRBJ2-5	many	TGTGCCAGCAGTTACTCGGCGAGGGTAGAGACCCAGTACTTC	CASSYSARVETQYF
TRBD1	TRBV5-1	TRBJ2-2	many	TGCGCCAGCAGCTCTACCTTCGACAGGGACACCGGGGAGCTGTTTTTT	CASSSTFDRDTGELFF
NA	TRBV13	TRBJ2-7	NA	TGTGCCAGCAGCTCATGGGGCGGGGTCTCCTACGAGCAGTACTTC	CASSSWGGVSYEQYF
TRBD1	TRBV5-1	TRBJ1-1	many	TGCGCCAGCAGCTTGGCGTCAGGGGGCAACACTGAAGCTTTCTTT	CASSLASGGNTEAFF
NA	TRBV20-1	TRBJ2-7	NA	TGCAGTGCTAGTCCCTCATACTACGAGCAGTACTTC	CSASPSYYEQYF
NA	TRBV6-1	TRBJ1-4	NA	TGTGCCACTACCCATGGGAAGGGGTTGGCTAATGAAAAACTGTTTTTT	CATTHGKGLANEKLFF
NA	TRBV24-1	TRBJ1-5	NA	TGTGCCACCAGCGCTGACAGATTCAATCAGCCCCAGCATTTT	CATSADRFNQPQHF
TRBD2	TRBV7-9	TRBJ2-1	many	TGTGCCAGCAGCTTCCGCAGGGCGGGGGGCAATGAGCAGTTCTTC	CASSFRRAGGNEQFF
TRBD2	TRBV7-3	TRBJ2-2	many	TGTGCCAGCAGCCGTAGCGGGACCGGGGAGCTGTTTTTT	CASSRSGTGELFF
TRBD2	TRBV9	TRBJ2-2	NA	TGTGCCAGCAGCCCAGATAGCGGGAGGGCGTCCGACGGGGAGCTGTTTTTT	CASSPDSGRASDGELFF
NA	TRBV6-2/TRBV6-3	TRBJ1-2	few	TGTGCCAGCAATCTGCATCAGGGCCAATATGGCTACACCTTC	CASNLHQGQYGYTF
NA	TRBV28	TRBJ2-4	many	TGTGCCAGCAGGTCTCACAGGGCTTCGGCCAAAAACATTCAGTACTTC	CASRSHRASAKNIQYF
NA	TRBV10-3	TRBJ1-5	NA	TGTGCCATCAGTAACAGGGGCAATCAGCCCCAGCATTTT	CAISNRGNQPQHF
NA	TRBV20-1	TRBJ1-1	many	TGCAGTGCTACCGAGGGGAAATACACTGAAGCTTTCTTT	CSATEGKYTEAFF
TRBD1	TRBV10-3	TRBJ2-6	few	TGTGCCATCACCCCGACAGGGGGCACTGGGGCCAACGTCCTGACTTTC	CAITPTGGTGANVLTF
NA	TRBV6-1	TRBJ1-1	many	TGTGCCAGCACCACCGGACAGCCCTACACTGAAGCTTTCTTT	CASTTGQPYTEAFF
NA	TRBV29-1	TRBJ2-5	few	TGCAGCGTTGCCGTGGATAGGGAGACCCAGTACTTC	CSVAVDRETQYF
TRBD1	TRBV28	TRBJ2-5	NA	TGTGCCAGAAAAACCGGGACAGGGGGCGTCCGGGAGACCCAGTACTTC	CARKTGTGGVRETQYF
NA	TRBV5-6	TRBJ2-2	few	TGTGCCAGCAGCTTGGACGTGGTAGGCGGGGAGCTGTTTTTT	CASSLDVVGGELFF
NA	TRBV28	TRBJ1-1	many	TGTGCCAGCAGAGCGGGACATCGGAACGCTGAAGCTTTCTTT	CASRAGHRNAEAFF
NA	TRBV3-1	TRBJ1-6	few	TGTGCCAGCAGCCAAGCCTGGACAGCTAATTCACCCCTCCACTTT	CASSQAWTANSPLHF
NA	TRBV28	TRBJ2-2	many	TGTGCCAGCAGAGCCTCCCGGGAGCTGTTTTTT	CASRASRELFF
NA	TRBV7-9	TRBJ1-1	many	TGTGCCAGCAGCTCCTCACAGGGAAGGAACACTGAAGCTTTCTTT	CASSSSQGRNTEAFF